This entry is about one TCR beta chain. 60 Vbeta and 13 Jbeta primers were used in PCR. TCRdb's table, derived via immunoSEQ multiplex PCR, lists solely in-frame clones and lacks some. Found here are some 55,000 clones, about 80% of them singletons; the top ten hold around 1.7%. The sample is drawn from a study of cytomegalovirus exposure and HLA in healthy donors. Germline V gives CDR1 GTSNPN, CDR2 SVGIG (reference sequence). The CDR3 is made up of 12 amino acids. The ends were cut back, 8 bases at V and 1 base at J, with 8 bases in the middle. Source material: PBMCs. The TCR comes from a middle-aged man in good health and CMV-seronegative. The J gene is TRBJ2-2, the V gene TRBV30, with D hard to call. CDR3 DNA: TGTGCCGGCCACCAGAACACCGGGGAGCTGTTTTTT. This gives the protein CAGHQNTGELFF.